One and the same sample provided the 29 T cell receptor beta chains below, sequenced in a study of blood T cell repertoires in COVID-19 (dated by TCRdb to the early 2020s). The receptor library was made with the immunoSEQ multiplex PCR assay. TCRdb carries this immuneACCESS record with in-frame sequences only. Its versions omit some clonotypes, under half of them owing to an unresolved V gene in the studies checked, with the rest unexplained. This sample lists roughly 250,000 clones; about 88% were detected once. Of the sample, over 4% is held by the ten largest clones. What was sequenced was peripheral blood. These TCRs come from a man between 60 and 75 years old who had recovered from COVID-19.

The chain couples TRBV6-4 to TRBJ1-2, with D hard to call. V dropped 3 bases and J dropped 8 bases, with 10 bases sitting between them. This CDR3 is built from 12 residues. The germline CDR1 and CDR2 sequences are MRHNA and SNTAGT. CDR3 sequence reads: CASSEPGSGYTF. The CDR3 region has the DNA TGTGCCAGCAGTGAACCGGGATCGGGCTACACCTTC.

This chain joins TRBV3-1 (or the pseudogene TRBV3-2) and TRBJ2-2; 10 bases are a match to TRBD1. The CDR3 runs 19 residues. Trimming removed 1 base from V and 2 bases from J; junction bases left unmatched: 10. The germline CDR1 and CDR2 sequences are LGHDT and YNNKEL (reference sequence). The CDR3 bases are TGTGCCAGCAGCCAAGTGATCTTGGGACAGGGGTCCAACACCGGGGAGCTGTTTTTT. This codes for CASSQVILGQGSNTGELFF.

The V call is TRBV4-1, the J call TRBJ1-3; 9 bases agree with TRBD1. Looked up from germline, CDR1 is MGHRA and CDR2 is YSYEKL. The V segment lost 5 bases and the J segment 0 bases; nucleotides outside the gene matches: 14. The CDR3 contains 19 residues. The CDR3 nucleotides read TGCGCCAGCAGCACGGGTTGGGGACAGGGAACCCGCTCTGGAAACACCATATATTTT. Its translation: CASSTGWGQGTRSGNTIYF.

This rearrangement joins TRBV18 to TRBJ1-1, with 7 bases fitting TRBD1. Germline values: CDR1 KGHSH, CDR2 LQKENI. The CDR3 covers 15 residues. V dropped 3 bases and J dropped 6; count of bases not matched to a gene: 10. CDR3 sequence (DNA): TGTGCCAGCTCACCCGGGGGACAGTCGCTGGCTGAAGCTTTCTTT. It is translated as CASSPGGQSLAEAFF.

Here the CDR3 DNA reads TGTGCCAGCAGCATCAACGCCCTCGGTGGCTACACCTTC. Its translation is CASSINALGGYTF. This rearrangement joins TRBV7-3 to TRBJ1-2, with D unclear. Trimming pared 5 bases from V and 7 bases from J, leaving 14 bases between. The V gene's germline CDR1 is SGHTA and CDR2 FQGTGA. The CDR3 is made up of 13 amino acids.

V is TRBV7-9 and J is TRBJ2-7; TRBD2 might be the D (5 bases). Germline CDR1 SEHNR, CDR2 FQNEAQ (reference sequence). Trimming pared 6 bases from V and 0 bases from J, leaving 9 bases between. The CDR3 spans 13 residues. CDR3 sequence (DNA): TGTGCCAGCAGAGCGGCGGACTCCTACGAGCAGTACTTC. It is translated as CASRAADSYEQYF.

This chain links TRBV7-9 with TRBJ1-1; TRBD1 agrees at 9 bases. The germline CDR1 and CDR2 sequences are SEHNR and FQNEAQ (reference sequence). The CDR3 spans 14 residues. The trim removed 5 bases at V and 6 bases at J, leaving 7 bases unmatched. The CDR3 region has the DNA TGTGCCAGCAGCCTGAACAGGGGGCCGGCTGAAGCTTTCTTT. Translating it yields CASSLNRGPAEAFF.

Worth noting for this clone: At the DNA level, this CDR3 is encoded by other sequences in the same sample as well. For the CDR3, the DNA is TGTGCCAGCTCTTCCGGGACAGGCTATAATTCACCCCTCCACTTT. The encoded protein is CASSSGTGYNSPLHF. The V and J genes are TRBV6-5 and TRBJ1-6; 8 bases are a match to TRBD1. The CDR3 covers 15 residues. CDR1 is MNHEY, CDR2 SVGAGI, per germline. Trimming cost V 8 bases and J 3 bases; bases outside gene matches: 6.

The chain links TRBV30 to TRBJ1-1, with 9 bases that match TRBD1. Germline V gives CDR1 GTSNPN, CDR2 SVGIG (reference sequence). V was clipped by 0 bases and J by 1 base; unmatched bases: 3. The CDR3 spans 15 residues. The CDR3 DNA is TGTGCCTGGAGTGTACAGGGGGCTTCGAACACTGAAGCTTTCTTT. It specifies CAWSVQGASNTEAFF.

The chain couples TRBV19 to TRBJ2-1; D gene unclear. The CDR3 has 14 amino acids. V was clipped by 1 base and J by 4 bases, with 8 bases between them. In germline, CDR1 is LNHDA, CDR2 SQIVND (reference sequence). The CDR3 bases are TGTGCCAGTAGTATAGCCGTACTTTACAATGAGCAGTTCTTC. The encoded protein is CASSIAVLYNEQFF.

The rearrangement uses TRBV27 and TRBJ1-2; 8 bases map to TRBD1. Trimming removed 5 bases from V and 2 bases from J; junction bases left unmatched: 4. Germline V gives CDR1 MNHEY, CDR2 SMNVEV (reference sequence). The CDR3 has 14 amino acids. The CDR3 is CASSPRQGNYGYTF. Here the CDR3 DNA reads TGTGCCAGCAGTCCTAGACAGGGGAACTATGGCTACACCTTC.

The gene calls are TRBV7-2 and TRBJ1-5; maybe TRBD1 (5 bases). V was trimmed by 4 bases and J by 0 bases, leaving 16 bases between them. CDR1 SGHTA and CDR2 FQGNSA come from the germline V gene. This CDR3 is built from 17 residues. The CDR3, as DNA: TGTGCCAGCAGCTCCGACAGTACCCGCTATAGCAATCAGCCCCAGCATTTT. This translates into CASSSDSTRYSNQPQHF.

V gene TRBV14 combines with J gene TRBJ2-3; 13 bases align to TRBD2. The germline V gene has CDR1 SGHDN and CDR2 FVKESK. The CDR3 sequence is 17 residues long. V was pared by 1 base and J by 7 bases, with 8 bases of the junction left unmatched. CDR3 amino acids: CASSQGTSGGASYTQYF. Written as DNA, the CDR3 is TGTGCCAGCAGCCAAGGAACTAGCGGGGGGGCCTCCTATACGCAGTATTTT.

This chain links TRBV7-8 with TRBJ2-1, with D perhaps matching TRBD1 (6 bases). Trimming left V 4 bases short and J 6 bases short, with 10 bases between. Germline CDR1 reads SGHVS; CDR2 reads FQNEAQ. CDR3 length: 13 amino acids. CDR3 nucleotide sequence: TGTGCCAGCAGCTCCGACAGGAGCAATGAGCAGTTCTTC. The encoded protein is CASSSDRSNEQFF.

V usage is TRBV5-1 and J usage is TRBJ2-5; D perhaps matches TRBD1 (6 bases). CDR3 length equals 17 residues. Germline V lookup: CDR1 SGHRS, CDR2 YFSETQ. V was trimmed by 4 bases and J by 1 base, leaving 20 bases between them. The DNA of the CDR3 is TGCGCCAGCAGCCTCACGATCCGACAGGCGGTCCAAGAGACCCAGTACTTC. Translated, it gives CASSLTIRQAVQETQYF.

The chain recombines TRBV6-2 or TRBV6-3 with TRBJ2-1; tentatively, D is TRBD2 (5 bases). Germline V gene data show CDR1 as MNHEY and CDR2 as SVGEGT. V lost 5 bases, J lost 2 bases, and 13 bases lay in between. This CDR3 has 15 amino acids. CDR3 sequence reads: CASSVGLVPYNEQFF. The CDR3 DNA reads TGTGCCAGCAGTGTCGGACTGGTTCCCTACAATGAGCAGTTCTTC.

CDR3 coding DNA: TGTGCCAGCAGTTCCGGGACTAGCGGGGGTCAAGAGACCCAGTACTTC. It encodes CASSSGTSGGQETQYF. The rearrangement links TRBV27 to TRBJ2-5; TRBD2 aligns across 14 bases. The length of the CDR3 is 16 residues. After removal of 4 bases from V and 2 bases from J, the junction contained 3 bases not matched to a gene. Looked up from germline, CDR1 is MNHEY and CDR2 is SMNVEV (reference sequence).

The chain couples TRBV4-2 to TRBJ2-7; D possibly corresponds to TRBD1 (6 bases). The length of the CDR3 is 14 residues. The V and J ends lost 0 bases and 2 bases respectively, with 8 bases between them. The germline V gene has CDR1 LGHNA and CDR2 YNFKEQ. The CDR3 region has the DNA TGTGCCAGCAGCCAAGAGAGACAGGCCTACGAGCAGTACTTC. Amino acids: CASSQERQAYEQYF.

V usage is TRBV6-6 and J usage is TRBJ2-3, with D maybe TRBD2 (5 bases). In germline, CDR1 is MNHNY, CDR2 SVGAGI (reference sequence). V lost 6 bases, J lost 1 base, and 14 bases lay in between. This CDR3 comprises 15 residues. The CDR3 loop is CASSNIRERTDTQYF. The CDR3 DNA follows: TGTGCCAGCAGCAATATCCGGGAACGCACAGATACGCAGTATTTT.

This clone was detected a few times. This sequence joins TRBV6-1 and TRBJ1-5; 9 bases are a match to TRBD1. This CDR3 spans 16 amino acids. From germline, CDR1 is MNHNS and CDR2 SASEGT. V lost 2 bases to trimming and J lost 0 bases; unmatched junction nucleotides: 2. The CDR3: CASSETGGYSNQPQHF. DNA for the CDR3: TGTGCCAGCAGTGAAACAGGGGGCTATAGCAATCAGCCCCAGCATTTT.

The rearrangement links TRBV5-6 to TRBJ2-1; D not certain. There are 13 residues in the CDR3. Trimming cost V 0 bases and J 10 bases, with 11 bases left between them. The germline CDR1 and CDR2 sequences are SGHDT and YYEEEE. The CDR3 loop is CASSLVQSWEQFF. Written as DNA, the CDR3 is TGTGCCAGCAGCTTGGTGCAGTCCTGGGAGCAGTTCTTC.

This clone was counted only a few times. This chain connects TRBV23-1 to TRBJ2-1; a possible D gene is TRBD2 (5 bases). TRBV23-1 is assigned to the ORF class and has an uncertain function. The V gene lost 2 bases and the J gene lost 6 bases, with 5 bases spanning the gap. The CDR3 sequence is 12 residues long. The CDR3 here is CASSQEGNEQFF. The DNA of the CDR3 is TGCGCCAGCAGTCAAGAGGGCAATGAGCAGTTCTTC.

The J gene is TRBJ1-4, the V gene TRBV10-3; TRBD1 aligns across 10 bases. This CDR3 spans 15 amino acids. Per the germline V gene, CDR1 is ENHRY and CDR2 is SYGVKD. With 1 base clipped from V and 8 bases from J, the junction kept 4 bases outside the gene matches. CDR3 protein: CAISELGQGSEKLFF. CDR3 coding DNA: TGTGCCATCAGTGAGTTGGGACAGGGGTCCGAAAAACTGTTTTTT.

The J gene is TRBJ1-1, the V gene TRBV2; no definite D call. The CDR3 consists of 14 residues. V was pared by 6 bases and J by 4 bases, with 15 bases between. The germline V gene encodes CDR1 SNHLY and CDR2 FYNNEI. The CDR3 reads CASSVDTASTEAFF. CDR3 nucleotide sequence: TGTGCCAGCAGCGTAGACACGGCGAGCACTGAAGCTTTCTTT.

J is TRBJ2-1 and V is TRBV2; D possibly corresponds to TRBD2 (7 bases). The CDR3 totals 13 residues. V shed 4 bases and J shed 9 bases, with 13 bases lying between them. CDR1 and CDR2 from the germline V gene are SNHLY and FYNNEI. CDR3 in DNA: TGTGCCAGCAGTGTCCGGGGGGCGGGTGAGCAGTTCTTC. Its protein is CASSVRGAGEQFF.

The chain uses TRBV6-5 and TRBJ1-4; D unresolved. With 2 bases removed from V and 4 bases from J, the gap between germline ends came to 8 bases. The germline V gene has CDR1 MNHEY and CDR2 SVGAGI. The CDR3 runs to 14 residues. Written as DNA, the CDR3 is TGTGCCAGCAGTTACAGCCCTGATAATGAAAAACTGTTTTTT. This encodes CASSYSPDNEKLFF.

The chain has TRBV6-5 and TRBJ2-3; 8 nucleotides align to TRBD1. There are 15 residues in the CDR3. Germline CDR1 reads MNHEY; CDR2 reads SVGAGI. The V gene end was trimmed by 6 bases and the J gene end by 4 bases; junction bases not matched to a gene: 9. In DNA form, the CDR3 reads TGTGCCAGCAGAGGACAGGGCCCGGGAGCAGATACGCAGTATTTT. Its protein product is CASRGQGPGADTQYF.

The rearrangement uses TRBV10-2 and TRBJ2-7; 7 bases agree with TRBD1. The V segment lost 7 bases and the J segment 2 bases; nucleotides outside the gene matches: 5. This CDR3 has 13 amino acids. The V gene's germline CDR1 is WSHSY and CDR2 SAAADI. CDR3: CASTAGTAYEQYF. The CDR3 DNA reads TGCGCCAGCACCGCCGGGACAGCCTACGAGCAGTACTTC.

The chain has TRBV2 and TRBJ1-2; 8 positions agree with TRBD1. J lost 5 bases, V lost 6 bases, and 5 bases had no gene match. CDR1 is SNHLY and CDR2 is FYNNEI in the germline V gene. The CDR3 has 13 amino acids. This chain's CDR3 is CASRETGVYGYTF. CDR3 coding DNA: TGTGCCAGCAGAGAGACAGGGGTGTATGGCTACACCTTC.